The clone carrying this TCR beta chain was seen at least ten times. A single record per CDR3 protein comes from TCRdb applying MiXCR to the PCR reads. The table has 9,500 to 13,000 distinct CDR3 sequences, roughly 50% seen once; the top ten hold roughly 38%. The data stem from a study of tumor-infiltrating lymphocytes in oesophageal squamous cell carcinoma. The CDR3 has 17 residues. Germline CDR1 and CDR2: MGHRA and YSYEKL. The V end lost 2 bases, the J end lost 4 bases, and 21 bases lay between the germline ends. The rearrangement links TRBV4-1 to TRBJ2-7; D may be TRBD1 (6 bases). The clonotype was recovered from a female donor with esophageal squamous cell carcinoma. The sample comprised esophageal tumor tissue. The CDR3 nucleotides are TGCGCCAGCAGCCAACGACTGACGCTGGGACACACTTACGAGCAGTACTTC. Protein product: CASSQRLTLGHTYEQYF.